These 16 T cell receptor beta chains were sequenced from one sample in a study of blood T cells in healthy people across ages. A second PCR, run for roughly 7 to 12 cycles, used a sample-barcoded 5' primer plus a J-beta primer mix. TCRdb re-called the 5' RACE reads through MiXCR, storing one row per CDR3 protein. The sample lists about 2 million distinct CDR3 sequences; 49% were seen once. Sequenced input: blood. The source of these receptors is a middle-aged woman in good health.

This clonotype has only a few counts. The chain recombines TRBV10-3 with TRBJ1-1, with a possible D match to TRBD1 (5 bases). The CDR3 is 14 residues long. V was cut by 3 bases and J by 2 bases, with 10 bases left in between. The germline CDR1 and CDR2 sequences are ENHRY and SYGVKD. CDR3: CAISDRQSNTEAFF. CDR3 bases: TGTGCCATCAGTGACAGACAGAGTAACACTGAAGCTTTCTTT.

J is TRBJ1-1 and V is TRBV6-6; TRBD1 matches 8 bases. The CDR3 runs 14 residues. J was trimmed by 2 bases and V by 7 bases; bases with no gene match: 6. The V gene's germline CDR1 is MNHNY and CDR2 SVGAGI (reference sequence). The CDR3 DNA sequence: TGTGCCAGCACTCTCCCAGGGGGCAACACTGAAGCTTTCTTT. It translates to CASTLPGGNTEAFF.

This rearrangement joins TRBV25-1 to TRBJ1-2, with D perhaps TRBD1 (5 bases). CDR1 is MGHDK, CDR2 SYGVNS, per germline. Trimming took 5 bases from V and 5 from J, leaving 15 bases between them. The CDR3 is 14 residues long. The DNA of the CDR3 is TGTGCCAGCAGTAACGGGGGAATCTCTTATGGCTACACCTTC. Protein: CASSNGGISYGYTF.

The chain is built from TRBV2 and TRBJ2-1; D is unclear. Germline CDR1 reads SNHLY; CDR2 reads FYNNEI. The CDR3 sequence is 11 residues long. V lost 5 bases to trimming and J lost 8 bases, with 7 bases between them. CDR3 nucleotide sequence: TGTGCCAGCAGTCCCCTCCATGAGCAGTTCTTC. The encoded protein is CASSPLHEQFF. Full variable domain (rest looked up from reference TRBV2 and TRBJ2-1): EPEVTQTPSHQVTQMGQEVILRCVPISNHLYFYWYRQILGQKVEFLVSFYNNEISEKSEIFDDQFSVERPDGSNFTLKIRSTKLEDSAMYFCASSPLHEQFFGPGTRLTVL.

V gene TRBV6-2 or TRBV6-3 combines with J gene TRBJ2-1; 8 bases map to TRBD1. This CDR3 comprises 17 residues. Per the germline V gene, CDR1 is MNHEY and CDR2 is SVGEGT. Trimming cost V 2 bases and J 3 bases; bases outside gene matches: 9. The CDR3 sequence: CASSYPRTGRIYNEQFF. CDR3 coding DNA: TGTGCCAGCAGTTACCCGAGGACAGGGCGTATCTACAATGAGCAGTTCTTC.

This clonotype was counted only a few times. The CDR3 reads CASSQDWTIKYEQYF. DNA of the CDR3: TGTGCCAGCAGCCAAGATTGGACAATTAAATACGAGCAGTACTTC. V and J are TRBV3-1 and TRBJ2-7, with a tentative D call TRBD1 (5 bases). The CDR3 contains 15 residues. Germline CDR1 is LGHDT and CDR2 is YNNKEL (reference sequence). The V end was cut by 0 bases, the J end by 4 bases, with 13 bases between.

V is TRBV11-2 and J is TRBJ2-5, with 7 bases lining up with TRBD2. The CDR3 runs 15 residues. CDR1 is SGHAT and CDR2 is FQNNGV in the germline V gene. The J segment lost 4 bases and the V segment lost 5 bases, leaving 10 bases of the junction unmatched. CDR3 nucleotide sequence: TGTGCCAGCAGCCAAGTTGGGGGGGGTATAGAGACCCAGTACTTC. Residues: CASSQVGGGIETQYF.

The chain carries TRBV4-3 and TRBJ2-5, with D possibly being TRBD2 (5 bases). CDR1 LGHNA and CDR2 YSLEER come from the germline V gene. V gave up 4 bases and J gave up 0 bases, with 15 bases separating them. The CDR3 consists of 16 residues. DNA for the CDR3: TGCGCCAGCAGCCGAGGGTTTGGTAGGGACCAAGAGACCCAGTACTTC. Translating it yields CASSRGFGRDQETQYF.

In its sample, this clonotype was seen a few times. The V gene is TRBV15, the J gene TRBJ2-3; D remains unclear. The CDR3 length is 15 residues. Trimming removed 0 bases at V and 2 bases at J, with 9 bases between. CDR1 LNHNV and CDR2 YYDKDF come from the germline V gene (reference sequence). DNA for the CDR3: TGTGCCACCAGCAGAGATACGAGATACACAGATACGCAGTATTTT. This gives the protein CATSRDTRYTDTQYF.

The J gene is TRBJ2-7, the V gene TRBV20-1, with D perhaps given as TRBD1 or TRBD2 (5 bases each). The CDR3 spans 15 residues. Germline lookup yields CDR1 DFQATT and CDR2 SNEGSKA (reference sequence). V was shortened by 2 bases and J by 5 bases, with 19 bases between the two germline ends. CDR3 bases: TGCAGTGCTAGACACCGGGACCCGCGGCCCGACGAGCAGTACTTC. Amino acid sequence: CSARHRDPRPDEQYF.

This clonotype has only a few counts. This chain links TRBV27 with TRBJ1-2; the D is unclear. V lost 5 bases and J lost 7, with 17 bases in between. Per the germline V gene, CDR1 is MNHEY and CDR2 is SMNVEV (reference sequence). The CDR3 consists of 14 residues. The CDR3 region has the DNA TGTGCCAGCAGTCCGGCCGGACGGCTTTCTGGCTACACCTTC. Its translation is CASSPAGRLSGYTF.

The CDR3 nucleotides are TGCAGTGCTAGAGAGGTCCCAGGGTATCAAAGCTCCTACGAGCAGTACTTC. Protein sequence: CSAREVPGYQSSYEQYF. V and J are TRBV20-1 and TRBJ2-7; D possibly corresponds to TRBD1 (5 bases). Trimming cost V 0 bases and J 0 bases, with 18 bases left between them. Looked up from germline, CDR1 is DFQATT and CDR2 is SNEGSKA (reference sequence). The CDR3 length is 17 residues.

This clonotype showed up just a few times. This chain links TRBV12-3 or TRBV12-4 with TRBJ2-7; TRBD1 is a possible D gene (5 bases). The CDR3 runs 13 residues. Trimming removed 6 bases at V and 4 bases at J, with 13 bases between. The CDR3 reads CASSPNAGYEQYF. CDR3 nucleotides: TGTGCCAGCAGCCCTAACGCAGGGTACGAGCAGTACTTC.

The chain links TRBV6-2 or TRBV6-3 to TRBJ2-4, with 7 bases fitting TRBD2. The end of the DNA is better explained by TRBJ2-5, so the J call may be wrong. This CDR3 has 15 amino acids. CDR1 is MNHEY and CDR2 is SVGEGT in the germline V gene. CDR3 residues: CASSYQTSNRETQYF. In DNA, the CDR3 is TGTGCCAGCAGTTACCAGACTAGCAATCGCGAGACCCAGTACTTC.

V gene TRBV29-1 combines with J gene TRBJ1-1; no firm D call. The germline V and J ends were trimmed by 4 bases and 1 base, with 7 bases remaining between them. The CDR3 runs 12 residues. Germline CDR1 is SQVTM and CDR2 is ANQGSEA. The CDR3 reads CSVALANTEAFF. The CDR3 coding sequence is TGCAGCGTTGCTCTTGCGAACACTGAAGCTTTCTTT. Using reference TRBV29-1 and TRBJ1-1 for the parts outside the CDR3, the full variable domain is SAVISQKPSRDICQRGTSLTIQCQVDSQVTMMFWYRQQPGQSLTLIATANQGSEATYESGFVIDKFPISRPNLTFSTLTVSNMSPEDSSIYLCSVALANTEAFFGQGTRLTVV.

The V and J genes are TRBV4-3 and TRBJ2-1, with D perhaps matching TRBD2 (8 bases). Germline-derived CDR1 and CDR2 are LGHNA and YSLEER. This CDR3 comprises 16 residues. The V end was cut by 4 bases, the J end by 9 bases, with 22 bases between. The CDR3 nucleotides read TGCGCCAGCAGCCGATGGACTAGCAGGGGGGGGGGTGAGCAGTTCTTC. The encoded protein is CASSRWTSRGGGEQFF.